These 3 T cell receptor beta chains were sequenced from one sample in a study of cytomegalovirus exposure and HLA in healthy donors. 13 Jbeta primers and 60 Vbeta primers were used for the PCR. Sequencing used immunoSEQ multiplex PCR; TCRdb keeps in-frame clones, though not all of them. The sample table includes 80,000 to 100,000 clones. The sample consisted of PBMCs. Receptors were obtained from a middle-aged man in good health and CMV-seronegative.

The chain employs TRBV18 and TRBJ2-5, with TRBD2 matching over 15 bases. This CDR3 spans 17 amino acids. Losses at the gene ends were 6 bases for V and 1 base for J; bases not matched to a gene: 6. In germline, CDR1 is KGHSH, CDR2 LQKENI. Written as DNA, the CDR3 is TGTGCCAGCTCTCCCGGACTAGCGGGGGGGTTCCAAGAGACCCAGTACTTC. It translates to CASSPGLAGGFQETQYF.

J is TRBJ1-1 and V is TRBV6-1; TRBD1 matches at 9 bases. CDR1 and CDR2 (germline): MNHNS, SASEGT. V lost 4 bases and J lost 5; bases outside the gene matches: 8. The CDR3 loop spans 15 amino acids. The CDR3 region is CASSGGQGLKTEAFF. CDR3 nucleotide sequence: TGTGCCAGCAGTGGGGGACAGGGCCTAAAGACTGAAGCTTTCTTT.

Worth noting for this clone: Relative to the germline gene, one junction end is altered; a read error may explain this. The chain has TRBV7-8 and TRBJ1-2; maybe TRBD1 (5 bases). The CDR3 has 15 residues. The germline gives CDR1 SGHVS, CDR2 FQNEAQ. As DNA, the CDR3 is TGTGCCAGCAGCTTAGGGGGCGGACGTAACTATGGCTACAACTTC. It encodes CASSLGGGRNYGYNF.